The 13 T cell receptor beta chains reported below all come from one sample, sequenced in a study of molecular identifiers for immune sequencing clone quantification. One entry per CDR3 protein results from TCRdb running MiXCR on the PCR reads. The top ten clones hold approximately 0.9% of a sample with about 640,000 distinct CDR3 sequences, roughly 21% of them seen once. Sequenced sample: naive CD8+ T cells from blood, with Jurkat cell RNA spiked in. Subset here: FACS-sorted CD8+CD4-CCR7+CD45RA+ naive T cells. These receptors originate from a human donor in good health. Some libraries in this study had Jurkat cell RNA spiked in.

Concerning this clonotype itself: A read error may produce the germline difference seen at one junction end. The rearrangement links TRBV20-1 to TRBJ2-1, with 9 bases matching TRBD1. Germline V gene data show CDR1 as DFQATT and CDR2 as SNEGSKA (reference sequence). The CDR3 is 14 residues long. The CDR3 DNA follows: TGCAGTGCTAACCGGGACAGGGCTGGGAATGAGCAGCTCTTC. Its protein is CSANRDRAGNEQLF.

The V call is TRBV4-1, the J call TRBJ2-7; D tentatively reads TRBD1 or TRBD2 (5 bases each). The CDR3 runs 16 residues. Trimming cost V 0 bases and J 0 bases, with 12 bases left between them. Looked up from germline, CDR1 is MGHRA and CDR2 is YSYEKL. In DNA, the CDR3 is TGCGCCAGCAGCCAAGACGGGGCCCTGAGCTCCTACGAGCAGTACTTC. It translates to CASSQDGALSSYEQYF.

This clonotype was seen ten or more times. The genes are TRBV5-1 and TRBJ2-7; D remains ambiguous. The CDR3 has 13 amino acids. CDR1 and CDR2 (germline): SGHRS, YFSETQ. Trimming took off 0 bases at V and 5 bases at J, with 9 bases between the two ends. CDR3 nucleotides: TGCGCCAGCAGCTTGGGACAACATGACGAGCAGTACTTC. Translating it yields CASSLGQHDEQYF.

This clonotype appeared many times. This sequence joins TRBV28 and TRBJ1-1; 8 bases map to TRBD1. The CDR3 is made up of 18 amino acids. The V and J ends lost 7 bases and 5 bases, in that order; junction bases with no gene match: 21. CDR1 MDHEN and CDR2 SYDVKM come from the germline V gene. CDR3 region: CASTSHGGRGQESTEAFF. The DNA of the CDR3 is TGTGCCAGCACTTCCCATGGGGGGCGGGGACAGGAATCTACTGAAGCTTTCTTT.

Ten or more counts support this clonotype. This chain joins TRBV6-5 and TRBJ2-5; no reliable D call. The germline CDR1 and CDR2 sequences are MNHEY and SVGAGI. This CDR3 region has 14 residues. Trimming took off 2 bases at V and 5 bases at J, with 12 bases between the two ends. The CDR3 loop reads CASSYTTLPETQYF. CDR3 sequence (DNA): TGTGCCAGCAGTTACACTACTCTGCCGGAGACCCAGTACTTC.

The table lists this clonotype with many counts. This chain joins TRBV4-3 and TRBJ1-1; D possibly corresponds to TRBD1 (5 bases). In germline, CDR1 is LGHNA, CDR2 YSLEER. Deletions cut 2 bases from V and 8 bases from J, with 18 bases between. CDR3 length equals 15 residues. The CDR3 nucleotides are TGCGCCAGCAGCCAAACATCCCAGGGAAGTTTGGAAGCTTTCTTT. Encoded protein: CASSQTSQGSLEAFF.

This clonotype showed up many times. The CDR3 DNA is TGTGCCAGCAGTCATATCCCAGCCGACTACGAGCAGTACTTC. This translates into CASSHIPADYEQYF. The J gene is TRBJ2-7, the V gene TRBV28; D ambiguous. Deletions cut 5 bases from V and 3 bases from J, with 14 bases between. Germline assignment: CDR1 MDHEN and CDR2 SYDVKM. This CDR3 is built from 14 residues.

There are many counts of this clonotype. The rearrangement uses TRBV7-9 and TRBJ2-7; 8 bases map to TRBD1. CDR1 and CDR2 (germline): SEHNR, FQNEAQ (reference sequence). The CDR3 extends over 17 amino acids. Trimming cost V 5 bases and J 2 bases; bases outside gene matches: 14. CDR3 nucleotides: TGTGCCAGCAGCCCCCACTTGGTCGGGACAGGAACCTACGAGCAGTACTTC. Translation gives CASSPHLVGTGTYEQYF.

This clonotype was detected many times. This chain uses TRBV5-1 with TRBJ1-1; 8 bases map to TRBD1. V dropped 2 bases and J dropped 7; count of bases not matched to a gene: 4. Germline V CDR1 and CDR2: SGHRS, YFSETQ. The length of the CDR3 is 13 residues. This CDR3 is CASSFNRGVEAFF. For the CDR3, the DNA is TGCGCCAGCAGCTTTAACAGGGGGGTTGAAGCTTTCTTT.

This clonotype was found a few times. The rearrangement joins TRBV30 to TRBJ1-4; 7 bases are shared with TRBD1. Germline values: CDR1 GTSNPN, CDR2 SVGIG (reference sequence). Trimming cost V 0 bases and J 5 bases; bases outside gene matches: 9. CDR3 size: 16 residues. This CDR3 reads CAWSVGIGTVNEKLFF. As DNA, the CDR3 is TGTGCCTGGAGTGTAGGCATAGGGACAGTGAATGAAAAACTGTTTTTT.

The chain employs TRBV18 and TRBJ2-2; D is tentatively TRBD1 or TRBD2 (5 bases each). Trimming shortened V by 3 bases and J by 4 bases, and 9 bases separated the two germline ends. There are 14 residues in the CDR3. Germline V gene sequence: CDR1 KGHSH, CDR2 LQKENI. The CDR3 DNA reads TGTGCCAGCTCACCGGCAGGGAGCACCGGGGAGCTGTTTTTT. Amino acid sequence: CASSPAGSTGELFF. The full variable domain, completed using reference TRBV18 and TRBJ2-2, is NAGVMQNPRHLVRRRGQEARLRCSPMKGHSHVYWYRQLPEEGLKFMVYLQKENIIDESGMPKERFSAEFPKEGPSILRIQQVVRGDSAAYFCASSPAGSTGELFFGEGSRLTVL.

This clonotype has just a few counts. The CDR3 loop reads CASSQDPGADTGELFF. The DNA for the CDR3 is TGCGCCAGCAGCCAAGATCCGGGGGCGGACACCGGGGAGCTGTTTTTT. The chain links TRBV4-3 to TRBJ2-2; D possibly matches TRBD1 or TRBD2 (6 bases each). Germline V lookup: CDR1 LGHNA, CDR2 YSLEER. The V end was cut by 0 bases, the J end by 3 bases, with 11 bases between. CDR3 length equals 16 residues.

This clonotype was picked up many times. The genes are TRBV7-9 and TRBJ1-2; 8 bases agree with TRBD1. The length of the CDR3 is 14 residues. The trim removed 3 bases at V and 4 bases at J, leaving 4 bases unmatched. Germline assignment: CDR1 SEHNR and CDR2 FQNEAQ (reference sequence). Written as DNA, the CDR3 is TGTGCCAGCAGCTTGACAGGGGAGGCCTATGGCTACACCTTC. Protein: CASSLTGEAYGYTF.